This TCR beta chain was recovered during a study of blood T cell repertoires in COVID-19. Study details: Whether acute or convalescent, the COVID-19 samples came from the United States, Italy and Spain. Sources were T cells, B-cell-depleted T cells, or PBMCs; the material itself was cDNA or gDNA.

Study processing details: It was from reference gene primer amplification that nucleated cell counts were estimated. Only in-frame clones appear in the TCRdb table, and some are missing; sequencing was by immunoSEQ multiplex PCR. V and J calls and clone size are given by that table; D and trimming were obtained from the DNA. The data contain roughly 340,000 clones, 91% of them seen just once; the ten biggest clones take up around 3.5%. This clone appeared a single time. Input material: peripheral blood. The clonotype originates from a woman between 18 and 29 years old who had recovered from COVID-19.

The CDR3 reads CARSLSYGNRGTQYF. For the CDR3, the DNA is TGTGCCAGAAGCTTGTCTTACGGGAATCGGGGGACCCAGTACTTC. This chain joins TRBV5-3 and TRBJ2-5; maybe TRBD2 (5 bases). TRBV5-3 is sorted into the ORF group, with uncertain function. This CDR3 region has 15 residues. Trimming pared 1 base from V and 7 bases from J, leaving 17 bases between.